The 30 T cell receptor beta chains listed next were all sequenced from one sample in a study of PD-L1 blockade in urothelial cancer. Time point noted: pretreatment peripheral blood. Assay: immunoSEQ multiplex PCR; the TCRdb copy retains only in-frame clones and omits some. Here the sample spans 45,000 to 55,000 clones, about four fifths being singletons. The source material was PBMCs, sampled around atezolizumab (anti-PD-L1) treatment. These receptors all stem from a man aged 45 to 65 with urothelial cancer.

The chain is built from TRBV27 and TRBJ2-3; 16 bases are a match to TRBD2. The junction had 15 bases not matched to a gene; V was cut back by 10 bases and J by 8 bases. This CDR3 comprises 17 residues. Germline V gene lookup returns CDR1 MNHEY and CDR2 SMNVEV (reference sequence). DNA for the CDR3: TGTGCCACCAGCCCGGGACTAGCGGGGGGGAAACACGGTACGCAGTATTTT. Translated: CATSPGLAGGKHGTQYF.

The rearrangement links TRBV28 to TRBJ2-3, with a tentative D call TRBD2 (5 bases). The V gene lost 2 bases and the J gene lost 8 bases, with 8 bases spanning the gap. Germline V CDR1 and CDR2: MDHEN, SYDVKM. The CDR3 loop spans 12 amino acids. The CDR3 is CASSLPGGTQYF. CDR3 coding DNA: TGTGCCAGCAGTTTACCCGGAGGTACGCAGTATTTT.

As regards this clone: A read error may account for a junction end that differs from germline. J is TRBJ2-1 and V is TRBV7-7, with 9 bases matching TRBD1. Germline V lookup: CDR1 SSHAT, CDR2 FNYEAQ (reference sequence). This CDR3 comprises 15 residues. The CDR3 is CASSRMGQGSNEQFF. In DNA form, the CDR3 reads TGTGCTAGCAGCCGAATGGGACAGGGAAGCAACGAGCAGTTCTTC.

With regard to this clone: The same CDR3 is also encoded by other DNA sequences in this sample. This chain connects TRBV30 to TRBJ1-5; D is unresolved. CDR3 size: 13 residues. Germline lookup yields CDR1 GTSNPN and CDR2 SVGIG (reference sequence). Trimming stripped 1 base from V and 4 bases from J, with 8 bases between. CDR3 residues: CAWSAGGNQPQHF. CDR3 DNA sequence: TGTGCCTGGAGTGCTGGAGGTAATCAGCCCCAGCATTTT.

V and J are TRBV18 and TRBJ1-2, with 8 bases that match TRBD1. Germline V gene data show CDR1 as KGHSH and CDR2 as LQKENI. V shed 1 base, J shed 5 bases, and the junction held 12 bases outside the gene matches. This CDR3 comprises 17 residues. CDR3 region: CASSPLPGQGALYGYTF. Written as DNA, the CDR3 is TGTGCCAGCTCACCACTACCCGGGCAGGGGGCTTTGTATGGCTACACCTTC.

The chain carries TRBV27 and TRBJ1-5; the D gene is possibly TRBD1 (6 bases). Trimming stripped 2 bases from V and 4 bases from J, with 12 bases between. The V gene's germline CDR1 is MNHEY and CDR2 SMNVEV (reference sequence). The CDR3 is 15 amino acids. DNA for the CDR3: TGTGCCAGCAGTTTAATGGGGGCAGGAAATCAGCCCCAGCATTTT. It codes for CASSLMGAGNQPQHF.

The genes are TRBV5-6 and TRBJ2-7, with D unclear. This CDR3 contains 14 residues. Germline V gives CDR1 SGHDT, CDR2 YYEEEE. The V and J ends lost 8 bases and 2 bases respectively, with 17 bases between them. CDR3 in amino acids: CASRRGTVTYEQYF. DNA for the CDR3: TGTGCCAGTCGACGTGGAACAGTGACCTACGAGCAGTACTTC.

This clone came up a few times. The J gene is TRBJ1-2, the V gene TRBV5-4; D may be TRBD1 (5 bases). V lost 4 bases and J 1 base, leaving 17 bases between the germline ends. The CDR3 has 16 amino acids. Germline V gene sequence: CDR1 SGHNT, CDR2 YYREEE (reference sequence). The chain's CDR3 is CASSPPAGGGNYGYTF. CDR3 DNA: TGTGCCAGCAGCCCCCCCGCCGGGGGTGGTAACTATGGCTACACCTTC.

The chain links TRBV29-1 to TRBJ1-2; TRBD1 agrees at 12 bases. The CDR3 is 17 residues long. The junction had 9 bases not matched to a gene; V was cut back by 2 bases and J by 2 bases. Germline V gene lookup returns CDR1 SQVTM and CDR2 ANQGSEA. CDR3 bases: TGCAGCGTTGAAACCGGGACAGGGGGCGTTGGGAACTATGGCTACACCTTC. This gives the protein CSVETGTGGVGNYGYTF.

Within the sample, this clone is medium-sized. The J gene is TRBJ1-4, the V gene TRBV15; D remains unclear. Per germline, CDR1 LNHNV and CDR2 YYDKDF (reference sequence). Trimming cost V 1 base and J 7 bases, with 4 bases left between them. The CDR3 extends over 12 amino acids. The DNA for the CDR3 is TGTGCCACCAGCAGAGTGAGTGAAAAACTGTTTTTT. This sequence encodes CATSRVSEKLFF. Together with reference TRBV15 and TRBJ1-4, the CDR3 gives the full variable domain: DAMVIQNPRYQVTQFGKPVTLSCSQTLNHNVMYWYQQKSSQAPKLLFHYYDKDFNNEADTPDNFQSRRPNTSFCFLDIRSPGLGDTAMYLCATSRVSEKLFFGSGTQLSVL.

The V and J genes are TRBV11-1 and TRBJ2-3, with 8 bases fitting TRBD2. CDR1 SGHAT and CDR2 FQDESV come from the germline V gene (reference sequence). The length of the CDR3 is 14 residues. The V and J ends lost 3 bases and 5 bases, in that order; junction bases with no gene match: 4. This CDR3 is CASSFGGAIDTQYF. The DNA of the CDR3 is TGTGCCAGCAGCTTCGGGGGGGCTATAGATACGCAGTATTTT.

This chain uses TRBV28 with TRBJ2-7; perhaps TRBD1 as D (6 bases). CDR1 MDHEN and CDR2 SYDVKM come from the germline V gene. The V gene lost 9 bases and the J gene lost 4 bases, with 16 bases spanning the gap. The length of the CDR3 is 13 residues. CDR3 region: CASSPGAQYEQYF. The CDR3 DNA is TGTGCCAGTAGTCCAGGGGCGCAATACGAGCAGTACTTC.

The V call is TRBV12-5, the J call TRBJ2-1; D is undetermined. The V gene lost 7 bases and the J gene lost 2 bases, with 12 bases spanning the gap. This CDR3 has 14 amino acids. Germline lookup yields CDR1 LGHNT and CDR2 FRNRAP. The CDR3 DNA reads as TGTGCTAGTGCCCCATACTCGACCTACAATGAGCAGTTCTTC. It codes for CASAPYSTYNEQFF.

This clone showed up just once. The chain is built from TRBV13 and TRBJ1-1, with D uncertain. Trimming shortened V by 0 bases and J by 2 bases, and 7 bases separated the two germline ends. In germline, CDR1 is PRHDT, CDR2 FYEKMQ (reference sequence). The CDR3 runs 14 residues. CDR3 amino acids: CASSLGLGNTEAFF. CDR3 sequence (DNA): TGTGCCAGCAGCTTAGGCCTAGGTAACACTGAAGCTTTCTTT.

This clone was seen once. The V gene is TRBV30, the J gene TRBJ1-5; possible D gene TRBD1, 5 bases. Trimming cost V 1 base and J 4 bases, with 11 bases left between them. CDR1 is GTSNPN and CDR2 is SVGIG in the germline V gene (reference sequence). The CDR3 extends over 14 amino acids. The CDR3 nucleotides are TGTGCCTGGAGTGCGCCAGGGTGGAATCAGCCCCAGCATTTT. Its translation is CAWSAPGWNQPQHF.

The chain is built from TRBV6-4 and TRBJ1-5; D unresolved. The CDR3 totals 13 residues. Germline loops: CDR1 MRHNA, CDR2 SNTAGT. Trimming stripped 3 bases from V and 6 bases from J, with 9 bases between. CDR3 in DNA: TGTGCCAGCAGTGAGAGGGTAGGTCAGCCCCAGCATTTT. Its protein is CASSERVGQPQHF.

The gene calls are TRBV7-6 and TRBJ2-7; 8 positions agree with TRBD1. With 4 bases clipped from V and 6 bases from J, the junction kept 11 bases outside the gene matches. Germline CDR1 is SGHVS and CDR2 is FNYEAQ. The CDR3 contains 15 residues. CDR3 amino acids: CASSSRTGSVGEQYF. The CDR3 nucleotides are TGTGCCAGCAGCTCAAGGACAGGGTCCGTGGGCGAGCAGTACTTC.

The gene calls are TRBV30 and TRBJ1-2, with TRBD1 matching over 7 bases. The V and J ends lost 1 base and 8 bases, in that order; junction bases with no gene match: 7. This CDR3 spans 13 amino acids. Germline V gene sequence: CDR1 GTSNPN, CDR2 SVGIG (reference sequence). The CDR3 is CAWSAQGSKGYTF. The CDR3 DNA is TGTGCCTGGAGTGCACAGGGGTCGAAGGGCTACACCTTC. Full variable domain (rest looked up from reference TRBV30 and TRBJ1-2): SQTIHQWPATLVQPVGSPLSLECTVEGTSNPNLYWYRQAAGRGLQLLFYSVGIGQISSEVPQNLSASRPQDRQFILSSKKLLLSDSGFYLCAWSAQGSKGYTFGSGTRLTVV.

To note about this clone: A read error may account for a junction end that differs from germline. The J gene is TRBJ2-5, the V gene TRBV6-4; 11 bases are shared with TRBD2. Germline CDR1 is MRHNA and CDR2 is SNTAGT. There are 14 residues in the CDR3. CDR3 sequence reads: CASRLGTSGGELDF. In DNA, the CDR3 is TGTGCCAGCAGACTAGGGACTAGCGGAGGGGAACTAGACTTC.

CDR3 coding DNA: TGTGCCAGCAAGACAGGGAATCAGCCCCAGCATTTT. Residues: CASKTGNQPQHF. This chain connects TRBV28 to TRBJ1-5; 7 bases match TRBD1. The trim removed 7 bases at V and 4 bases at J, leaving 1 base unmatched. The germline V gene encodes CDR1 MDHEN and CDR2 SYDVKM. CDR3 length: 12 residues.

The rearrangement uses TRBV11-3 and TRBJ1-5; D is possibly TRBD1 (5 bases). The germline V gene encodes CDR1 SGHNT and CDR2 YENEEA. Trimming left V 5 bases short and J 5 bases short, with 16 bases between. There are 15 residues in the CDR3. The CDR3 nucleotides read TGTGCCAGCAGCACGAGCAGCGGGGCCTATCAGCCCCAGCATTTT. Translation gives CASSTSSGAYQPQHF.

The gene calls are TRBV19 and TRBJ1-3; 12 bases agree with TRBD1. The trim removed 3 bases at V and 6 bases at J, leaving 3 bases unmatched. CDR3 length: 15 residues. Per the germline V gene, CDR1 is LNHDA and CDR2 is SQIVND (reference sequence). CDR3 bases: TGTGCCAGTAGTATTGGGACAGGGGGCGAAAACACCATATATTTT. This encodes CASSIGTGGENTIYF.

This rearrangement joins TRBV2 to TRBJ1-5; D perhaps matches TRBD1 (5 bases). This CDR3 has 14 amino acids. The V end was cut by 7 bases, the J end by 6 bases, with 16 bases between. Germline CDR1 reads SNHLY; CDR2 reads FYNNEI. The CDR3 DNA reads TGTGCCAGCAAACGGGGGTCGAGTAGTCAGCCCCAGCATTTT. This encodes CASKRGSSSQPQHF. The variable domain in full, completed from reference TRBV2 and TRBJ1-5, reads EPEVTQTPSHQVTQMGQEVILRCVPISNHLYFYWYRQILGQKVEFLVSFYNNEISEKSEIFDDQFSVERPDGSNFTLKIRSTKLEDSAMYFCASKRGSSSQPQHFGDGTRLSIL.

The gene calls are TRBV29-1 and TRBJ2-3; perhaps TRBD1 as D (5 bases). The CDR3 contains 11 residues. CDR1 is SQVTM and CDR2 is ANQGSEA in the germline V gene. V lost 4 bases to trimming and J lost 8 bases, with 10 bases between them. Here the CDR3 reads CSVVPGRTQYF. The CDR3 DNA is TGCAGCGTTGTGCCAGGGCGTACGCAGTATTTT.

The genes are TRBV7-8 and TRBJ2-7; D may be TRBD2 (5 bases). The V end was cut by 1 base, the J end by 0 bases, with 10 bases between. Germline CDR1 SGHVS, CDR2 FQNEAQ. The CDR3 covers 15 residues. CDR3 loop: CASSLVVGSSYEQYF. CDR3 DNA sequence: TGTGCCAGCAGCTTAGTCGTTGGGAGCTCCTACGAGCAGTACTTC.

The V gene is TRBV7-6, the J gene TRBJ1-5; perhaps TRBD1 as D (5 bases). The V gene lost 5 bases and the J gene lost 11 bases, with 22 bases spanning the gap. Germline lookup yields CDR1 SGHVS and CDR2 FNYEAQ. This CDR3 is built from 15 residues. CDR3 nucleotide sequence: TGTGCCAGCAGCCCAAGGGCAGGGATCCCTGGGGCCCAGCATTTT. Amino acids: CASSPRAGIPGAQHF.

The CDR3 region has the DNA TGTGCCAGCAGCTTAGCTTTGCGGGACAATGAGCAGTTCTTC. Translation gives CASSLALRDNEQFF. The V call is TRBV7-2, the J call TRBJ2-1, with a tentative D call TRBD2 (5 bases). Trimming stripped 0 bases from V and 5 bases from J, with 8 bases between. The CDR3 consists of 14 residues. Germline V gene sequence: CDR1 SGHTA, CDR2 FQGNSA.

The chain is built from TRBV9 and TRBJ2-7, with D possibly matching TRBD1 (6 bases). The CDR3 is made up of 14 amino acids. The V and J ends lost 2 bases and 1 base respectively, with 10 bases between them. The V gene's germline CDR1 is SGDLS and CDR2 YYNGEE. Here the CDR3 DNA reads TGTGCCAGCAGCGTGGGGACACTTTCCTACGAGCAGTACTTC. Its protein product is CASSVGTLSYEQYF.

The chain links TRBV5-4 to TRBJ2-7; D ambiguous. Germline assignment: CDR1 SGHNT and CDR2 YYREEE (reference sequence). The CDR3 is 12 amino acids. The V end lost 4 bases, the J end lost 3 bases, and 8 bases lay between the germline ends. CDR3 in amino acids: CASSLSSYEQYF. CDR3 sequence (DNA): TGTGCCAGCAGCCTCTCTAGCTACGAGCAGTACTTC.

This clone was found a few times. The chain couples TRBV5-6 to TRBJ2-5; tentative D call: TRBD1 (5 bases). The CDR3 totals 15 residues. CDR1 is SGHDT and CDR2 is YYEEEE in the germline V gene. The V and J ends lost 0 bases and 5 bases respectively, with 14 bases between them. The CDR3 DNA reads TGTGCCAGCAGCTTGGACGTCAGGGCCACGGAGACCCAGTACTTC. Protein: CASSLDVRATETQYF.